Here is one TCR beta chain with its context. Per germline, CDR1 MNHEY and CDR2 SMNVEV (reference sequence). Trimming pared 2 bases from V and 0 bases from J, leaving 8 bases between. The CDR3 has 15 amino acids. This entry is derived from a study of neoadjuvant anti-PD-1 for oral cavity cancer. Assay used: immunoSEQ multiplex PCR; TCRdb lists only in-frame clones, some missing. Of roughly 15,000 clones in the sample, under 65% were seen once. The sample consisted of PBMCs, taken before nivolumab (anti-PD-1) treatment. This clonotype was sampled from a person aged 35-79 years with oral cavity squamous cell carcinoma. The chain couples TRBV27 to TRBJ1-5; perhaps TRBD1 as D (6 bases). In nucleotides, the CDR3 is TGTGCCAGCAGTTTAAGGGGGAATAGCAATCAGCCCCAGCATTTT. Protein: CASSLRGNSNQPQHF.